This T cell receptor (beta chain) was found in a study of persistence of HIV-infected CD4 T cells. Turning to the study itself: Donors were ART-treated; their CMV- and Gag-responding CD4+ T cells were isolated. Study findings and constraints: Antigen-responding cells were enriched for degenerate expanded CDR3beta sequences. CMV- and Gag-responding cells had lower TCRbeta richness than CD3/CD28-responding cells.

The CDR3 is made up of 14 amino acids. Per the germline V gene, CDR1 is SQVTM and CDR2 is ANQGSEA. With 8 bases clipped from V and 3 bases from J, the junction kept 9 bases outside the gene matches. Stimulation used about 10 ug/mL lysate from CMV-infected fibroblasts. Sorted nonresponding memory CD4+ T cells were CD40L-negative, CD69-negative, CD45RO-high. In the case of this clone: The antigen remains unidentified.

Sequencing used immunoSEQ version 4 in survey mode. The protocol was immunoSEQ multiplex PCR, while the TCRdb copy is restricted to in-frame clones and leaves out a portion. The sample has 46,000 or so clones, around 72% seen once; the top ten hold approximately 3%. This TCR was sampled from an adult man with HIV who was CMV-seropositive. The V call is TRBV29-1, the J call TRBJ2-3; TRBD1 matches 9 bases. This specimen consisted of CD4+ T cells sorted from PBMCs after 18-hour stimulation, obtained from a patient who received antiretroviral therapy. CDR3 DNA sequence: TGCAGCCACCTCGGGACAGGGCGTACAGATACGCAGTATTTT. This codes for CSHLGTGRTDTQYF.